Included here is one TCR beta chain sequence, with context. Depth targeted 1 in 200,000 to 1 in 1 million T cells, averaging roughly 9.3x coverage per clonotype. Generated by immunoSEQ multiplex PCR, the TCRdb table keeps only in-frame clones and is missing some. The sample contains hundreds of thousands of clones, under 75% of which appear only once. The data were taken from a study of cytotoxic CD8 clonotypes in ibrutinib-treated CLL. V lost 0 bases, J lost 10 bases, and 17 bases lay in between. The CDR3 loop spans 15 amino acids. CDR1 and CDR2 from the germline V gene are MNHEY and SVGAGI. The clonotype was recovered from a human donor with chronic lymphocytic leukemia. Specimen: PBMCs, collected after 24 months of ibrutinib treatment. The V call is TRBV6-5, the J call TRBJ2-3; D not resolved. CDR3 protein: CASSYSYRTARPQYF. The CDR3 DNA follows: TGTGCCAGCAGTTACTCTTATCGCACGGCGAGGCCGCAGTATTTT.